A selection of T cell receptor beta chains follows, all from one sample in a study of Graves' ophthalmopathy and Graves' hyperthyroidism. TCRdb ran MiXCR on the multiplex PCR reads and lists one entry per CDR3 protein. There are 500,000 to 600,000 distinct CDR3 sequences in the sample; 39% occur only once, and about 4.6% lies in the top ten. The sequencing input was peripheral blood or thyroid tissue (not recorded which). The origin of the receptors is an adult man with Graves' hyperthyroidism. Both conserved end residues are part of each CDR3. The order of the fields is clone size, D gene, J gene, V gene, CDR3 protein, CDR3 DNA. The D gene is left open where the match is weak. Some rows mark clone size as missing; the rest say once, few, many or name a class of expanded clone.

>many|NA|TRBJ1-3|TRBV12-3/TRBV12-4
CASNTGLSGNTIYF
TGTGCCAGCAATACAGGGCTCTCTGGAAACACCATATATTTT
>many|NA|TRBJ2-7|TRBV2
CASSEAELSHEQYF
TGTGCCAGCAGTGAAGCAGAGCTTAGCCACGAGCAGTACTTC
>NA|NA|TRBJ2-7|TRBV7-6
CARGPGKTYEQYF
TGTGCTAGGGGACCTGGGAAGACCTACGAGCAGTACTTC
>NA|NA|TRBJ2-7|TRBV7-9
CASSGTNSYNEQYF
TGTGCCAGCAGTGGCACTAACTCCTACAATGAGCAGTACTTC
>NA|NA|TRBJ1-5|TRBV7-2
CASSLTSGSNQPQHF
TGTGCCAGCAGCCTGACTAGCGGGAGCAATCAGCCCCAGCATTTT
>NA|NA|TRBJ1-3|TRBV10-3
CAIRAGTGITIYF
TGTGCCATCAGGGCAGGGACTGGAATCACCATATATTTT
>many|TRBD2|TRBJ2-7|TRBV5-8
CASRGLGHLTNEQYF
TGTGCCAGCAGGGGACTAGGACACCTTACTAACGAGCAGTACTTC
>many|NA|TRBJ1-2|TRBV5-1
CASSAQGWGYTF
TGCGCCAGCAGCGCACAGGGATGGGGCTACACCTTC
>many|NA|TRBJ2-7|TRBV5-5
CASSHSDRTSYEQYF
TGTGCCAGCAGCCACTCTGACAGGACATCCTACGAGCAGTACTTC
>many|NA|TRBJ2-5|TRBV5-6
CASSGLIGTQYF
TGTGCCAGCAGTGGACTTATAGGGACCCAGTACTTC
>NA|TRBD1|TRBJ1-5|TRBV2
CASRGGQGSNQPQHF
TGTGCCAGCAGAGGGGGACAGGGAAGCAATCAGCCCCAGCATTTT
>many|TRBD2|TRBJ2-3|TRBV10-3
CAITGTSGDSTDTQYF
TGTGCCATCACCGGGACTAGCGGGGACAGCACAGATACGCAGTATTTT
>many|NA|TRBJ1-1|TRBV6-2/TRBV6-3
CASSSLGVRRLVNTEAFF
TGTGCCAGCAGTTCCCTTGGGGTCCGAAGGCTGGTGAACACTGAAGCTTTCTTT
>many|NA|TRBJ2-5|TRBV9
CASSADVRRGETQYF
TGTGCCAGCAGCGCCGATGTGCGGCGAGGAGAGACCCAGTACTTC
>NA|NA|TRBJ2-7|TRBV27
CASSPYSVGSTYEQYF
TGTGCCAGCAGTCCTTACTCCGTGGGCAGCACCTACGAGCAGTACTTC
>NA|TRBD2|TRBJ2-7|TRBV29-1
CSLRLAGSYEQYF
TGCAGCTTGAGATTAGCGGGATCCTACGAGCAGTACTTC
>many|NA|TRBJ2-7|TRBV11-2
CASSLNRGEQYF
TGTGCCAGCAGCTTAAATAGGGGCGAGCAGTACTTC
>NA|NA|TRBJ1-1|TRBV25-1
CASSATPRTVSNTEAFF
TGTGCCAGCAGTGCTACTCCGAGGACAGTATCGAACACTGAAGCTTTCTTT
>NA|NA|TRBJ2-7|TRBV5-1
CASGGGSSYEQYF
TGTGCCAGTGGAGGCGGATCATCCTACGAGCAGTACTTC
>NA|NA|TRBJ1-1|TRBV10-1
CASSESWGTEAFF
TGCGCCAGCAGTGAGTCCTGGGGCACTGAAGCTTTCTTT
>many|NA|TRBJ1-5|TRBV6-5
CASSASGRSRQPQHF
TGTGCCAGCAGTGCCTCAGGGAGAAGTCGTCAGCCCCAGCATTTT
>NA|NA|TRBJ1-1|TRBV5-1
CASSSEGGTEAFF
TGCGCCAGCAGCTCCGAAGGGGGCACTGAAGCTTTCTTT
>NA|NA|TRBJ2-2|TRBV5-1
CASSLGLRDSNTGELFF
TGCGCCAGCAGCTTGGGGTTGCGGGACTCGAACACCGGGGAGCTGTTTTTT
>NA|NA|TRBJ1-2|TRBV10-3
CAINAGLPYGYTF
TGTGCCATCAACGCAGGGCTCCCGTATGGCTACACCTTC
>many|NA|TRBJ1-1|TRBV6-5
CASSYLNTEAFF
TGTGCCAGCAGTTATCTAAACACTGAAGCTTTCTTT
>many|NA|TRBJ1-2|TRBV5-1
CASSLSQTPQGDYGYTF
TGCGCCAGCAGCTTGTCTCAGACACCCCAAGGGGACTATGGCTACACCTTC
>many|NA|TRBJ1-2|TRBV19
CASSIAARNYGYTF
TGTGCCAGTAGTATAGCGGCCAGGAACTATGGCTACACCTTC
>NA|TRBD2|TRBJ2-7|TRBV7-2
CASSLAWTSGSYEQYF
TGTGCCAGCAGCTTAGCGTGGACTAGCGGGTCATACGAGCAGTACTTC
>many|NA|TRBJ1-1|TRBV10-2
CASRLTVNTEAFF
TGCGCCAGCAGATTGACAGTCAACACTGAAGCTTTCTTT
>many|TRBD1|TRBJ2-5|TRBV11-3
CASSSPTGEETQYF
TGTGCCAGCAGCTCGCCGACAGGGGAAGAGACCCAGTACTTC
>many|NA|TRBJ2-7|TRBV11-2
CASSFDRDFEQYF
TGTGCCAGCAGCTTTGATCGGGATTTTGAGCAGTACTTC
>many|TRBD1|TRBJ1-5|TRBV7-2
CASSLADSGTANQPQHF
TGTGCCAGCAGCTTAGCAGACTCCGGGACAGCCAATCAGCCCCAGCATTTT
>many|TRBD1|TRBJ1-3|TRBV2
CASSQGALSGNTIYF
TGTGCCAGCAGTCAGGGGGCTCTCTCTGGAAACACCATATATTTT
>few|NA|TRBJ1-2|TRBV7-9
CASSQGKGYGYTF
TGTGCCAGCAGCCAAGGCAAGGGGTATGGCTACACCTTC
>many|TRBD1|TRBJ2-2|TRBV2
CASSDPQGATGELFF
TGTGCCAGCAGTGATCCACAGGGGGCCACCGGGGAGCTGTTTTTT
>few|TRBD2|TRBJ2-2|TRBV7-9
CASSPRLAGELFF
TGTGCCAGCAGCCCCCGACTAGCGGGGGAGCTGTTTTTT
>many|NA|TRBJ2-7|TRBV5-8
CASSSDLTSYEQYF
TGTGCCAGCAGCTCAGATCTGACGTCCTACGAGCAGTACTTC
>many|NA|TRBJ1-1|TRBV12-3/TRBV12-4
CASNRPTVANTEAFF
TGTGCCAGCAATAGACCGACAGTAGCGAACACTGAAGCTTTCTTT
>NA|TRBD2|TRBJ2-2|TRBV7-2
CASSFRLAAGELFF
TGTGCCAGCAGTTTCAGACTAGCGGCCGGGGAGCTGTTTTTT
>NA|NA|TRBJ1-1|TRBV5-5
CASSLARGGEAFF
TGTGCCAGCAGCTTAGCTAGGGGCGGTGAAGCTTTCTTT
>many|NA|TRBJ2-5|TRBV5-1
CASSLTLAGKAQETQYF
TGCGCCAGCAGCTTAACGTTGGCAGGGAAAGCCCAAGAGACCCAGTACTTC
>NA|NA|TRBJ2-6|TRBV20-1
CSARDRPLGANVLTF
TGCAGTGCTAGAGATAGGCCTCTTGGGGCCAACGTCCTGACTTTC
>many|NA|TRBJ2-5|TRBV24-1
CATSDDSHQETQYF
TGTGCCACCAGTGATGACTCACACCAAGAGACCCAGTACTTC
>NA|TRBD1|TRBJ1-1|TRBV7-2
CASSSPGTGGRQAFF
TGTGCCAGCAGCTCTCCGGGGACAGGGGGACGGCAAGCTTTCTTT
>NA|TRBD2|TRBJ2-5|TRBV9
CASSVALAGGETQYF
TGTGCCAGCAGCGTAGCCCTAGCGGGGGGTGAGACCCAGTACTTC
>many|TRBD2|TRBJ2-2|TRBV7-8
CASSLVPILAGGRTGELFF
TGTGCCAGCAGCTTAGTCCCAATACTGGCGGGAGGGAGGACCGGGGAGCTGTTTTTT
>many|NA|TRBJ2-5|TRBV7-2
CASTSPRAPARETQYF
TGTGCCAGCACCTCCCCCCGCGCCCCGGCGAGAGAGACCCAGTACTTC
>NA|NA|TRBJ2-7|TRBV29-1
CSRDSYEQYF
TGCAGCAGAGACTCCTACGAGCAGTACTTC
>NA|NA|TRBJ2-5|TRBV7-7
CASSVVLGGETQYF
TGTGCTAGCAGCGTTGTACTCGGCGGAGAGACCCAGTACTTC
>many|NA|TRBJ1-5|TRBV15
CATSRVTSNQPQHF
TGTGCCACCAGCAGAGTTACTAGCAATCAGCCCCAGCATTTT
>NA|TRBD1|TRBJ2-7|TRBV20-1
CSALRDRGPRYEQYF
TGCAGTGCTCTACGGGACAGGGGGCCGCGGTACGAGCAGTACTTC
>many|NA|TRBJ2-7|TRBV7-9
CASSLARSSYEQYF
TGTGCCAGCAGCTTAGCCCGGAGCTCCTACGAGCAGTACTTC
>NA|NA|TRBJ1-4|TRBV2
CASSDVRVEKLFF
TGTGCCAGCAGTGACGTGAGGGTCGAAAAACTGTTTTTT
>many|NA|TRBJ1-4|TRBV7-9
CASSYGQSTNEKLFF
TGTGCCAGCAGCTACGGACAGTCAACTAATGAAAAACTGTTTTTT